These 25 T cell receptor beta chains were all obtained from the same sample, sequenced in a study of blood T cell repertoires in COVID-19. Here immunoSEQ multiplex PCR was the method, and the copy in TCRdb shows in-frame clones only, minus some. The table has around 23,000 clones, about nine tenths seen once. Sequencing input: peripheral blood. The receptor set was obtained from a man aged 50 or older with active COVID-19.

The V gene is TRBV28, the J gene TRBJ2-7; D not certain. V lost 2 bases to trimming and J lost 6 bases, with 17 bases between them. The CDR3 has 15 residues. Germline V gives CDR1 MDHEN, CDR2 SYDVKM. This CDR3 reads CASSLRRNGFPEQYF. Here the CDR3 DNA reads TGTGCCAGCAGTTTACGCCGAAACGGGTTCCCCGAGCAGTACTTC.

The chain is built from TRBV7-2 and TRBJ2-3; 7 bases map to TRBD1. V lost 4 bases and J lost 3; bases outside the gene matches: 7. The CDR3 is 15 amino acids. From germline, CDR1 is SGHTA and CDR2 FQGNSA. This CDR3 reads CASSSHRQGTDTQYF. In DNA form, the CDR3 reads TGTGCCAGCAGCTCTCACCGACAGGGAACAGATACGCAGTATTTT.

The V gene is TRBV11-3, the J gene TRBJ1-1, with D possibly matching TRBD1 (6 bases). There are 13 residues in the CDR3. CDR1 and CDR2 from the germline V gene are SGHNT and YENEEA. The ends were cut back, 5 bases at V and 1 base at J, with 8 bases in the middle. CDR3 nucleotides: TGTGCCAGCAGCCGACAGGAGAACACTGAAGCTTTCTTT. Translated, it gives CASSRQENTEAFF.

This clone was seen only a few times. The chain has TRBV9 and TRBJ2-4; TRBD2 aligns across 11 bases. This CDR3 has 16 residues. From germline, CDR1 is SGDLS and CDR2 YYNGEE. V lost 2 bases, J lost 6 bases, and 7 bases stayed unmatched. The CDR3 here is CASSVLAGGPGNIQYF. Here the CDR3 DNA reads TGTGCCAGCAGCGTTTTAGCGGGAGGGCCTGGAAACATTCAGTACTTC.

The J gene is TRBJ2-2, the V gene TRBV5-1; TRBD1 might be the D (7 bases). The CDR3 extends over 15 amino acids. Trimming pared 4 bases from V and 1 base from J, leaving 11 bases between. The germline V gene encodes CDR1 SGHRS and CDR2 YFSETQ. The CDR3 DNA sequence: TGCGCCAGCAGCCGCGGGACAGAGAACACCGGGGAGCTGTTTTTT. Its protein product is CASSRGTENTGELFF.

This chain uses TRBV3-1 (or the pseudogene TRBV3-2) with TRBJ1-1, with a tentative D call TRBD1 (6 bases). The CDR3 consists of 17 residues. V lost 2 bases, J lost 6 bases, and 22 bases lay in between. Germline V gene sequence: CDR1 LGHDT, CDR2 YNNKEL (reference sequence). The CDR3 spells CASSQQGQSLSGSEAFF. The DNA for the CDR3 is TGTGCCAGCAGCCAACAAGGACAGTCGCTTTCAGGCTCTGAAGCTTTCTTT.

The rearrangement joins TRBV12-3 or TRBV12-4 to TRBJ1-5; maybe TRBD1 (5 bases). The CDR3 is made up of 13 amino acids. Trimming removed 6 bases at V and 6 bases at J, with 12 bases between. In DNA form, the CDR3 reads TGTGCCAGCAGACAATCAGGGCTTCAGCCCCAGCATTTT. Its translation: CASRQSGLQPQHF.

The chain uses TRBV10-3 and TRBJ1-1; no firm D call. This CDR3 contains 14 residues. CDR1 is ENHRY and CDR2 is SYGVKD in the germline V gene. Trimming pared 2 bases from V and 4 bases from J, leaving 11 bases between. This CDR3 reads CAISEEAEATEAFF. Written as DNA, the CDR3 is TGTGCCATCAGTGAGGAAGCAGAGGCCACTGAAGCTTTCTTT.

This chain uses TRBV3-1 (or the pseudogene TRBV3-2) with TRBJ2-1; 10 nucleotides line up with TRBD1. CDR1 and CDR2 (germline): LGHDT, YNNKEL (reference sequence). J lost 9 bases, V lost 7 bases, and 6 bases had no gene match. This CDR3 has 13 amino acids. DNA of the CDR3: TGTGCCAGCACCCGACAGGGGGCTGGTGAGCAGTTCTTC. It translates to CASTRQGAGEQFF.

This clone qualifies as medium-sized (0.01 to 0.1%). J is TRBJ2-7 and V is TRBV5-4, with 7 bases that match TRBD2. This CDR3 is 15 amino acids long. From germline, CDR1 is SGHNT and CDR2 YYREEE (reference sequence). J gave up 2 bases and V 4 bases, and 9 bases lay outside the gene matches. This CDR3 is CASSPSVGGTYEQYF. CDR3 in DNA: TGTGCCAGCAGCCCCTCTGTGGGAGGGACCTACGAGCAGTACTTC.

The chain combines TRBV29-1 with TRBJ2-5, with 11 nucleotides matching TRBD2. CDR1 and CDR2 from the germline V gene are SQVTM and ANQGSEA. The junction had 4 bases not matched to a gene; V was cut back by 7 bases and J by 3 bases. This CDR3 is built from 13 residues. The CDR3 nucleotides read TGCAGCGCCCTGACTAGCGGGGAAGAGACCCAGTACTTC. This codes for CSALTSGEETQYF.

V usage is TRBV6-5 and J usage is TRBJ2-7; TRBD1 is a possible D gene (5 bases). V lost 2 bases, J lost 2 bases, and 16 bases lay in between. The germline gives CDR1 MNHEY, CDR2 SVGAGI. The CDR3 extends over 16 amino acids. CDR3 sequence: CASSYNGAIFAYEQYF. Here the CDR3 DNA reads TGTGCCAGCAGTTACAATGGGGCAATCTTCGCCTACGAGCAGTACTTC.

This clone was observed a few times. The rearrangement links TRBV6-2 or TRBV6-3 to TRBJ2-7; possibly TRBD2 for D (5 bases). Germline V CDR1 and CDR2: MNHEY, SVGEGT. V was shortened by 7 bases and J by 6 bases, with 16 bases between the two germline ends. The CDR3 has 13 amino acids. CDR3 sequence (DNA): TGTGCCAGCACCCCCCCCGGACTCGGCGAGCAGTACTTC. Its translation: CASTPPGLGEQYF.

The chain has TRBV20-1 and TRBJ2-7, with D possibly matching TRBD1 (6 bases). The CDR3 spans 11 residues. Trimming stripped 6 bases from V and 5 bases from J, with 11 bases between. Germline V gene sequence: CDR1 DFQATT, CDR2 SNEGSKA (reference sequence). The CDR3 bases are TGCAGTGCGACACAGGGAGACGAGCAGTACTTC. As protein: CSATQGDEQYF.

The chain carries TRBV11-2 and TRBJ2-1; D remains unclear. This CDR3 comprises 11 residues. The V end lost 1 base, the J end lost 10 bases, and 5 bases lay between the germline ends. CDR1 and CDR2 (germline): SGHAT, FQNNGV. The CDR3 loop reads CASSLGAEQFF. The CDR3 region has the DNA TGTGCCAGCAGCTTAGGGGCCGAGCAGTTCTTC.

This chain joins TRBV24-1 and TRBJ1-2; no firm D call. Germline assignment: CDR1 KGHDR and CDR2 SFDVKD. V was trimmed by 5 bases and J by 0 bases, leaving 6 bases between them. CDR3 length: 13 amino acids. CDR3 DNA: TGTGCCACCAGTGGTACGGCTAACTATGGCTACACCTTC. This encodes CATSGTANYGYTF.

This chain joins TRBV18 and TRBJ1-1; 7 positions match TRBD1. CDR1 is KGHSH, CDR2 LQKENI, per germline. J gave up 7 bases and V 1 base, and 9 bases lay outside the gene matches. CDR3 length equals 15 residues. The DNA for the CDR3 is TGTGCCAGCTCACCACAGGCAGGGGGGTTCGGTGAAGCTTTCTTT. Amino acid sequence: CASSPQAGGFGEAFF.

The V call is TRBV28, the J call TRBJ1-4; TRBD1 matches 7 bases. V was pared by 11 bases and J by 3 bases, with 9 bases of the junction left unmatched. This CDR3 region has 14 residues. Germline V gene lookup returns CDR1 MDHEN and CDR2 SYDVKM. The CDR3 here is CAGSFTGANEKLFF. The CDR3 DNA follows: TGTGCCGGCTCCTTTACAGGGGCTAATGAAAAACTGTTTTTT.

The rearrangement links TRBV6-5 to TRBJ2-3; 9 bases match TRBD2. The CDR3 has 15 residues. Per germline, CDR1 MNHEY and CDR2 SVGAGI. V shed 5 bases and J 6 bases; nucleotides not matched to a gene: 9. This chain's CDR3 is CASSPRLAEGDTQYF. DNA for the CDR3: TGTGCCAGCAGTCCCCGACTAGCGGAGGGGGATACGCAGTATTTT.

The CDR3 DNA sequence: TGTGCCAGCAGTGACTCTGCACGGGGGGGGCAGTATTTT. Protein sequence: CASSDSARGGQYF. The J gene is TRBJ2-3, the V gene TRBV6-4; TRBD2 matches at 8 bases. Germline V gene data show CDR1 as MRHNA and CDR2 as SNTAGT. The V and J ends lost 0 bases and 11 bases, in that order; junction bases with no gene match: 4. The CDR3 consists of 13 residues.

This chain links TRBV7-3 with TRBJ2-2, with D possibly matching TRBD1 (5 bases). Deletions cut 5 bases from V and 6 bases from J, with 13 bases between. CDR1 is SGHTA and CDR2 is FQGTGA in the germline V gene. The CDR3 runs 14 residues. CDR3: CASSPQGVPGELFF. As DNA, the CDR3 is TGTGCCAGCAGCCCTCAAGGGGTTCCCGGGGAGCTGTTTTTT.

DNA for the CDR3: TGTGCCAGCAGCCCACGACGGAGCTATGGCTACACCTTC. This gives the protein CASSPRRSYGYTF. This chain uses TRBV11-1 with TRBJ1-2; D uncertain. Germline V gives CDR1 SGHAT, CDR2 FQDESV (reference sequence). Trimming stripped 5 bases from V and 4 bases from J, with 11 bases between. CDR3 size: 13 residues.

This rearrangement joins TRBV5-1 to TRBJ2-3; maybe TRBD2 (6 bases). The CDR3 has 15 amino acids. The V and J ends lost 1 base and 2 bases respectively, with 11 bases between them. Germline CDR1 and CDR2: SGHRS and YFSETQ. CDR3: CASSLPAGPTDTQYF. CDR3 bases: TGCGCCAGCAGCTTGCCAGCGGGTCCCACAGATACGCAGTATTTT. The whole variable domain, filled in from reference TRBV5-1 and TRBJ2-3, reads KAGVTQTPRYLIKTRGQQVTLSCSPISGHRSVSWYQQTPGQGLQFLFEYFSETQRNKGNFPGRFSGRQFSNSRSEMNVSTLELGDSALYLCASSLPAGPTDTQYFGPGTRLTVL.

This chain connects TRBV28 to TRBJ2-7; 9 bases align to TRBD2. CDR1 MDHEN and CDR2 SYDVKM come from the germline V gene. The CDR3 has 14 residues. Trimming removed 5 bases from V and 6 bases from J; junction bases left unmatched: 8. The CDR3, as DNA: TGTGCCAGCAGTCTCATTCTAGCGGGAACCGAGCAGTACTTC. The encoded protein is CASSLILAGTEQYF.

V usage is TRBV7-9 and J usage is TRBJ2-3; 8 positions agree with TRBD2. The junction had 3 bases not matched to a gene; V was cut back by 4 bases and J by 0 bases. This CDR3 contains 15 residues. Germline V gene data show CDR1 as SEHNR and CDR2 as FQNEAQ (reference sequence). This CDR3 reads CASSSAGGSTDTQYF. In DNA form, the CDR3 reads TGTGCCAGCAGCTCTGCGGGGGGTAGCACAGATACGCAGTATTTT.